Below, 7 T cell receptor beta chains from the same sample are listed, as sequenced in a study of T cells expressing NK-cell markers. TCRdb reprocessed the 5' RACE reads; each CDR3 protein has one entry and no DNA is given. This sample contains roughly 380,000 distinct CDR3 sequences. Sequenced input: blood T cells: a sorted CD56 or NKG2C T cell subset, CD4+ or CD8+ T cells, or bulk PBMC T cells (not recorded which). The receptor set was obtained from a man aged 18-69 years in good health.

The rearrangement joins TRBV3-1 to TRBJ2-1. CDR1 is LGHDT and CDR2 is YNNKEL in the germline V gene (reference sequence). The CDR3 has 18 amino acids. CDR3 loop: CASSQDGVESRFDNEQFF.

The chain is built from TRBV6-1 and TRBJ2-7; checking the TCRdb D call of TRBD1 is not possible without DNA. CDR3 length: 13 amino acids. The germline V gene encodes CDR1 MNHNS and CDR2 SASEGT. CDR3 loop: CASSPWTGGEQYF.

This chain links TRBV24-1 with TRBJ2-7; TCRdb reports TRBD2, a call that lacks DNA to check it against. Germline V gene data show CDR1 as KGHDR and CDR2 as SFDVKD. This CDR3 contains 16 residues. CDR3 region: CATSDLEGPGFYEQYF.

This rearrangement joins TRBV11-2 to TRBJ2-2; TCRdb reports TRBD1, a call that lacks DNA to check it against. This CDR3 is 16 amino acids long. Germline values: CDR1 SGHAT, CDR2 FQNNGV. The CDR3 protein is CASSRIGRGIPGELFF.

The rearrangement joins TRBV4-1 to TRBJ1-3. Looked up from germline, CDR1 is MGHRA and CDR2 is YSYEKL. CDR3 length: 16 amino acids. CDR3 sequence reads: CASSQGWAYSGNTIYF.

The rearrangement uses TRBV18 and TRBJ1-5. The germline CDR1 and CDR2 sequences are KGHSH and LQKENI. The CDR3 sequence is 15 residues long. CDR3 sequence: CASSPNAGGGQPQHF.

The CDR3 here is CASSQDPSGGLETQYF. This chain links TRBV3-1 with TRBJ2-5; the TRBD2 assignment by TCRdb is unverifiable without DNA. Germline V gene lookup returns CDR1 LGHDT and CDR2 YNNKEL (reference sequence). The CDR3 loop spans 16 amino acids.